The rows below give T cell receptor beta chains drawn from one sample of a study of T cells in Graves' hyperthyroidism and ophthalmopathy. A single record per CDR3 protein comes from TCRdb applying MiXCR to the multiplex PCR reads. The table shows fewer than 250,000 distinct CDR3 sequences, with roughly 15% occurring only once. Sequenced sample: blood. These receptors all come from a young woman with Graves' ophthalmopathy. Each CDR3 is given with its conserved first and last residue. A D gene is named only where the DNA matches it firmly. Clone size is given for some rows only: seen once, a few or many times, or a class if the clone is expanded.

>TRBD2|TRBV28|many|TRBJ2-5
TGTGCCAGCAGTCTAGGACTAGCGGGAGATCGAGAGACCCAGTACTTC
CASSLGLAGDRETQYF
>TRBD2|TRBV28|many|TRBJ2-6
TGTGCCAGCAGTCCCCCGGGAGGGGCTGGGGCCAACGTCCTGACTTTC
CASSPPGGAGANVLTF
>NA|TRBV4-1|many|TRBJ1-2
TGCGCCAGCAGCCAAGACTCAGGGTCGGAGTATGGCTACACCTTC
CASSQDSGSEYGYTF
>TRBD1|TRBV5-8|many|TRBJ1-2
TGTGCCAGCAGCTTGGTCAGGGGGCCGTGGCGCTATGGCTACACCTTC
CASSLVRGPWRYGYTF
>NA|TRBV10-1|NA|TRBJ2-7
TGCGCCAGCAGTGGGGGACTCGGGTCCTCCTACGAGCAGTACTTC
CASSGGLGSSYEQYF
>NA|TRBV29-1|many|TRBJ2-2
TGCAGCGTTGAAGATCGGCTGAACACCGGGGAGCTGTTTTTT
CSVEDRLNTGELFF
>NA|TRBV18|many|TRBJ1-2
TGTGCCAGCTCACCACCGTCTTCTGGGATCTATGGCTACACCTTC
CASSPPSSGIYGYTF
>TRBD2|TRBV12-5|NA|TRBJ2-2
TGTGCTAGTGGCCTACCGGGACTAGCGTCGAACACCGGGGAGCTGTTTTTT
CASGLPGLASNTGELFF
>NA|TRBV30|many|TRBJ2-3
TGTGCCTGGAGTGAGGCCCCAGCGGGTAGCACAGATACGCAGTATTTT
CAWSEAPAGSTDTQYF
>NA|TRBV28|NA|TRBJ2-1
TGTGCCAGCAGCTTCCCTGGACACAATGAGCAGTTCTTC
CASSFPGHNEQFF